These 2 T cell receptor beta chains share one sample of origin, sequenced in a study of identifying expanded T cells in peripheral blood. Measured with immunoSEQ multiplex PCR; TCRdb has only the in-frame clones, and not every one. The table shows 100,000 to 150,000 clones, with 84% occurring only once. The sample was blood. These receptor sequences come from a person aged 18 to 70 in good health.

V is TRBV27 and J is TRBJ1-2; maybe TRBD1 (6 bases). This CDR3 region has 12 residues. The germline gives CDR1 MNHEY, CDR2 SMNVEV (reference sequence). Trimming cost V 4 bases and J 7 bases, with 10 bases left between them. This CDR3 reads CASSSNRVGYTF. The CDR3 nucleotides are TGTGCCAGCAGTTCGAACAGGGTTGGCTACACCTTC.

The table lists this clone with a few counts. This sequence joins TRBV10-2 and TRBJ1-2; D is unclear. Trimming stripped 3 bases from V and 5 bases from J, with 7 bases between. Germline loops: CDR1 WSHSY, CDR2 SAAADI. This CDR3 comprises 12 residues. The CDR3 DNA is TGCGCCAGCAGTGATGCGGGGTATGGCTACACCTTC. It translates to CASSDAGYGYTF.